The present entry profiles one T cell receptor beta chain with its context. These data belong to a study of T cell changes during pregnancy in multiple sclerosis. This CDR3 has 15 amino acids. V lost 5 bases to trimming and J lost 5 bases, with 18 bases between them. The germline V gene has CDR1 MDHEN and CDR2 SYDVKM. Repertoires were generated with immunoSEQ multiplex PCR, while TCRdb's copy carries only in-frame clones and drops some. This table has around 80,000 clones, 94% appearing once. Sequencing used peripheral blood, obtained in the second trimester of pregnancy. This receptor was identified in a female donor in good health, enrolled as a control in a pregnancy study. This sequence joins TRBV28 and TRBJ2-5; D unresolved. CDR3 region: CASSLTAALVETQYF. In DNA, the CDR3 is TGTGCCAGCAGTCTTACGGCAGCGCTAGTTGAGACCCAGTACTTC.